This entry features one T cell receptor (beta chain) sequence. Its specificity is not known. Other DNA sequences in the sample encode the same CDR3. The entry originates in a study of shared clonotypes between healthy human individuals. The data were produced by immunoSEQ multiplex PCR, yet TCRdb's version contains in-frame clones alone and is incomplete. The sample has 950,000 to 1,100,000 clones, about four fifths seen once. V was cut by 4 bases and J by 0 bases, with 9 bases left in between. The germline CDR1 and CDR2 sequences are SGDLS and YYNGEE. This CDR3 spans 14 amino acids. Study-wide results and limits: In contrast to clonotypes shared by all four donors, non-shared clonotypes had lower generation probabilities.

Every contributor of samples was a Caucasian grown-up residing in Nashville, Tennessee. Sequenced material: memory CD4+ T cells from PBMCs. Regarding subset: CD45RA-negative fraction. V and J are TRBV9 and TRBJ2-3; D unclear. The receptor comes from a man aged 18 to 30 in good health. Some clones in this sample may be carry-over from other donors' samples. DNA of the CDR3: TGTGCCAGCAGCCCACGACTTAGCACAGATACGCAGTATTTT. Its protein product is CASSPRLSTDTQYF.